The sequence of this T cell receptor beta chain was determined in a study of cytomegalovirus exposure and HLA in healthy donors. Study as a whole: The early release's HLA-typed donors yielded about 85 million unique TCRs.

CDR1 is SGHNT and CDR2 is YENEEA in the germline V gene. The CDR3 is made up of 17 amino acids. V shed 1 base and J shed 4 bases, with 16 bases lying between them. The PCR was carried out with 60 Vbeta primers and 13 Jbeta primers. In the authors' workflow: There were around 80 million unique TCR beta chains by a later count, and approximately 11 million of them were shared. Profiled with immunoSEQ multiplex PCR; TCRdb holds only in-frame clones, not every one. The V and J calls and clone size are taken from that table; D and trimming were inferred from the DNA. The table shows about 140,000 clones, with 73% occurring only once.

The chain combines TRBV11-3 with TRBJ2-2; D is possibly TRBD2 (6 bases). The source material was PBMCs. This TCR was sampled from a woman aged 40 to 50 in good health and CMV-seronegative. CDR3 region: CASSLGWGDLGTGELFF. Here the CDR3 DNA reads TGTGCCAGCAGCTTAGGATGGGGGGATCTTGGCACCGGGGAGCTGTTTTTT.